The 29 T cell receptor beta chains given below trace back to one sample, sequenced in a study of cytomegalovirus exposure and HLA in healthy donors. The repertoire was sequenced with immunoSEQ multiplex PCR; TCRdb's copy has only in-frame clones and lacks some. The profile shows 40,000 to 55,000 clones, 88% of them singletons. The sample comprised PBMCs. These receptors were collected from a woman aged 25 to 39 in good health and CMV-seronegative.

The chain uses TRBV5-4 and TRBJ1-5; 8 positions match TRBD1. The ends lost 4 bases at V and 2 bases at J; junction bases unmatched: 2. CDR3 length equals 14 residues. CDR1 and CDR2 from the germline V gene are SGHNT and YYREEE (reference sequence). CDR3 in amino acids: CASSKDRGNQPQHF. The CDR3 region has the DNA TGTGCCAGCAGCAAGGACAGGGGCAATCAGCCCCAGCATTTT.

V usage is TRBV18 and J usage is TRBJ2-1; 7 nucleotides align to TRBD1. CDR1 and CDR2 (germline): KGHSH, LQKENI. Germline trimming cut 3 bases from V and 10 bases from J; bases unmatched to any gene: 6. This CDR3 has 13 amino acids. CDR3 residues: CASSPGQAKEQFF. In DNA form, the CDR3 reads TGTGCCAGCTCACCCGGACAGGCCAAAGAGCAGTTCTTC. The full variable domain, rest sourced from reference TRBV18 and TRBJ2-1, is NAGVMQNPRHLVRRRGQEARLRCSPMKGHSHVYWYRQLPEEGLKFMVYLQKENIIDESGMPKERFSAEFPKEGPSILRIQQVVRGDSAAYFCASSPGQAKEQFFGPGTRLTVL.

This clone was detected only once. This chain uses TRBV19 with TRBJ1-5, with 10 bases aligning to TRBD1. The J segment lost 5 bases and the V segment lost 4 bases, leaving 17 bases of the junction unmatched. Germline V lookup: CDR1 LNHDA, CDR2 SQIVND (reference sequence). CDR3 length: 19 amino acids. The CDR3 protein is CASSSSGTGVVVEYQPQHF. DNA of the CDR3: TGTGCCAGTAGTAGCTCCGGGACAGGGGTTGTGGTGGAGTATCAGCCCCAGCATTTT.

The rearrangement uses TRBV11-2 and TRBJ2-3, with 12 bases aligning to TRBD2. Germline loops: CDR1 SGHAT, CDR2 FQNNGV. J was trimmed by 4 bases and V by 2 bases; bases with no gene match: 7. The CDR3 is 17 residues long. The chain's CDR3 is CASSLTTSGSHADTQYF. Here the CDR3 DNA reads TGTGCCAGCAGCTTAACGACTAGCGGGAGTCACGCAGATACGCAGTATTTT.

The rearrangement links TRBV27 to TRBJ1-5, with 7 bases matching TRBD1. The CDR3 is 17 residues long. Per germline, CDR1 MNHEY and CDR2 SMNVEV (reference sequence). V was pared by 1 base and J by 6 bases, with 12 bases of the junction left unmatched. CDR3 coding DNA: TGTGCCAGCAGTTTATATTCAGGGGGTAAGGGTGGTCAGCCCCAGCATTTT. Translating gives CASSLYSGGKGGQPQHF.

The chain has TRBV7-3 and TRBJ2-5; the D gene is possibly TRBD1 (6 bases). The germline V gene has CDR1 SGHTA and CDR2 FQGTGA. The length of the CDR3 is 14 residues. The V and J ends lost 2 bases and 1 base respectively, with 8 bases between them. For the CDR3, the DNA is TGTGCCAGCAGCTTAGGCAGGGGCCAAGAGACCCAGTACTTC. Translating gives CASSLGRGQETQYF.

V usage is TRBV15 and J usage is TRBJ2-5; 8 bases match TRBD2. Germline CDR1 is LNHNV and CDR2 is YYDKDF (reference sequence). The junction had 6 bases not matched to a gene; V was cut back by 5 bases and J by 4 bases. The CDR3 is made up of 14 amino acids. The CDR3 region is CATSPGLAGETQYF. The CDR3 coding sequence is TGTGCCACCAGCCCGGGCCTAGCGGGAGAGACCCAGTACTTC.

A single count supports this clone. This sequence joins TRBV11-3 and TRBJ2-2, with D possibly matching TRBD1 (5 bases). Deletions cut 2 bases from V and 8 bases from J, with 6 bases between. CDR1 and CDR2 (germline): SGHNT, YENEEA. The CDR3 has 12 residues. DNA of the CDR3: TGTGCCAGCAGCTTACAGGGAGGGGAGCTGTTTTTT. Translation: CASSLQGGELFF.

The chain employs TRBV9 and TRBJ2-2; TRBD2 matches 12 bases. This CDR3 is 16 amino acids long. CDR1 and CDR2 from the germline V gene are SGDLS and YYNGEE. Losses at the gene ends were 0 bases for V and 7 bases for J; bases not matched to a gene: 4. In nucleotides, the CDR3 is TGTGCCAGCAGCGTAGCCCTAGCGGGAGGGGTCGGGGAGCTGTTTTTT. The encoded protein is CASSVALAGGVGELFF.

The chain uses TRBV7-2 and TRBJ2-7; maybe TRBD1 (5 bases). Germline CDR1 and CDR2: SGHTA and FQGNSA. V lost 6 bases and J 2 bases, leaving 17 bases between the germline ends. The CDR3 extends over 15 amino acids. As DNA, the CDR3 is TGTGCCAGCAGTCGAATTGGGATGGGGCCCTACGAGCAGTACTTC. It encodes CASSRIGMGPYEQYF.

The gene calls are TRBV7-9 and TRBJ2-5; D not resolved. The germline V and J ends were trimmed by 5 bases and 7 bases, with 17 bases remaining between them. The V gene's germline CDR1 is SEHNR and CDR2 FQNEAQ (reference sequence). CDR3 length: 14 residues. The chain's CDR3 is CASSPTRSEGTQYF. The CDR3 region has the DNA TGTGCCAGCAGCCCTACACGGAGTGAAGGGACCCAGTACTTC.

The V and J genes are TRBV5-1 and TRBJ1-2, with TRBD1 as a possible D gene (6 bases). Deletions cut 0 bases from V and 0 bases from J, with 9 bases between. Looked up from germline, CDR1 is SGHRS and CDR2 is YFSETQ. The CDR3 covers 15 residues. CDR3 in DNA: TGCGCCAGCAGCTTGGCAGGGGTACCTAACTATGGCTACACCTTC. It codes for CASSLAGVPNYGYTF.

The gene calls are TRBV2 and TRBJ2-7; TRBD2 matches 7 bases. The CDR3 loop spans 14 amino acids. Germline CDR1 is SNHLY and CDR2 is FYNNEI. With 7 bases clipped from V and 5 bases from J, the junction kept 11 bases outside the gene matches. The DNA for the CDR3 is TGTGCCAGCACCCTCTCGGGGAGGGTAAACGAGCAGTACTTC. It specifies CASTLSGRVNEQYF.

V usage is TRBV2 and J usage is TRBJ2-1; D possibly corresponds to TRBD2 (6 bases). The CDR3 is 12 residues long. The germline V gene encodes CDR1 SNHLY and CDR2 FYNNEI. The V and J ends lost 4 bases and 15 bases respectively, with 16 bases between them. CDR3 protein: CASSGPAGPWFF. In nucleotides, the CDR3 is TGTGCCAGCAGTGGGCCGGCGGGGCCCTGGTTCTTC.

J is TRBJ1-2 and V is TRBV5-4, with 9 positions matching TRBD1. The CDR3 contains 14 residues. J gave up 6 bases and V 4 bases, and 7 bases lay outside the gene matches. The germline V gene encodes CDR1 SGHNT and CDR2 YYREEE (reference sequence). The CDR3 spells CASSAPGQGNGYTF. The CDR3 nucleotides read TGTGCCAGCAGCGCCCCGGGACAGGGAAATGGCTACACCTTC.

This clone was seen once. The J gene is TRBJ1-2, the V gene TRBV6-6; 10 bases align to TRBD1. This CDR3 comprises 13 residues. The junction had 0 bases not matched to a gene; V was cut back by 5 bases and J by 3 bases. CDR1 and CDR2 (germline): MNHNY, SVGAGI (reference sequence). CDR3 loop: CASSGTGDYGYTF. The DNA for the CDR3 is TGTGCCAGCAGTGGGACAGGGGACTATGGCTACACCTTC.

The rearrangement links TRBV2 to TRBJ1-1; a possible D gene is TRBD1 (5 bases). V lost 1 base to trimming and J lost 1 base, with 13 bases between them. Germline V gene sequence: CDR1 SNHLY, CDR2 FYNNEI. This CDR3 comprises 16 residues. CDR3 nucleotides: TGTGCCAGCAGTGAAGGCCTAGGGGCAGGGAACACTGAAGCTTTCTTT. It codes for CASSEGLGAGNTEAFF.

The rearrangement uses TRBV15 and TRBJ1-2; D call uncertain. The CDR3 is made up of 14 amino acids. Germline CDR1 reads LNHNV; CDR2 reads YYDKDF (reference sequence). Between the trimmed V and J ends, which lost 0 bases and 4 bases, there was a span of 9 bases. CDR3 DNA sequence: TGTGCCACCAGCAGAGATGTGGGAGCCTATGGCTACACCTTC. Translated, it gives CATSRDVGAYGYTF.

The chain has TRBV5-4 and TRBJ1-4; 7 bases line up with TRBD1. With 5 bases clipped from V and 7 bases from J, the junction kept 5 bases outside the gene matches. The CDR3 covers 13 residues. Germline V gene sequence: CDR1 SGHNT, CDR2 YYREEE (reference sequence). CDR3 in DNA: TGTGCCAGCAGAGAGGGGGCAAGTGAAAAACTGTTTTTT. Translation gives CASREGASEKLFF.

The chain couples TRBV28 to TRBJ2-1; a weak D match, TRBD1 (7 bases). V lost 7 bases, J lost 0 bases, and 10 bases lay in between. The CDR3 contains 14 residues. CDR1 and CDR2 from the germline V gene are MDHEN and SYDVKM. The CDR3 region is CASTQGGSYNEQFF. The CDR3 DNA reads TGTGCCAGCACCCAGGGGGGCTCCTACAATGAGCAGTTCTTC. Full variable domain (outside the CDR3, taken from reference TRBV28 and TRBJ2-1): DVKVTQSSRYLVKRTGEKVFLECVQDMDHENMFWYRQDPGLGLRLIYFSYDVKMKEKGDIPEGYSVSREKKERFSLILESASTNQTSMYLCASTQGGSYNEQFFGPGTRLTVL.

The CDR3 reads CASSLQSGTSGRTGAYEQYF. The CDR3 region has the DNA TGTGCCAGCAGCCTCCAATCCGGGACTAGCGGGAGGACGGGGGCCTACGAGCAGTACTTC. The chain is built from TRBV13 and TRBJ2-7, with 15 positions matching TRBD2. The CDR3 runs to 20 residues. J lost 2 bases, V lost 5 bases, and 16 bases had no gene match. From germline, CDR1 is PRHDT and CDR2 FYEKMQ (reference sequence).

This clone occurred many times. The rearrangement joins TRBV2 to TRBJ2-1, with 8 bases aligning to TRBD2. The V segment lost 4 bases and the J segment 3 bases; nucleotides outside the gene matches: 8. CDR3 length: 16 amino acids. From germline, CDR1 is SNHLY and CDR2 FYNNEI. The CDR3 DNA reads as TGTGCCAGCAGTGGCCTTAGCGGGACTTACTACAATGAGCAGTTCTTC. Translated: CASSGLSGTYYNEQFF.

The V and J genes are TRBV5-6 and TRBJ2-3; 12 nucleotides agree with TRBD2. Germline CDR1 SGHDT, CDR2 YYEEEE. The V segment lost 2 bases and the J segment 9 bases; nucleotides outside the gene matches: 10. This CDR3 contains 16 residues. The CDR3 sequence: CASSLGLAGPFSTQYF. In DNA, the CDR3 is TGTGCCAGCAGCTTAGGACTAGCGGGGCCCTTTTCGACGCAGTATTTT.

The sample holds a few counts of this clone. The chain joins TRBV6-1 to TRBJ2-7, with 11 positions matching TRBD2. The CDR3 length is 15 residues. Trimming removed 7 bases from V and 5 bases from J; junction bases left unmatched: 10. Per germline, CDR1 MNHNS and CDR2 SASEGT. The CDR3 here is CASILLAGDTHEQYF. The CDR3 coding sequence is TGTGCCAGCATCTTACTAGCGGGAGATACCCACGAGCAGTACTTC.

This clone has just one count. The V call is TRBV5-1, the J call TRBJ2-1, with D perhaps matching TRBD1 (5 bases). The V gene lost 0 bases and the J gene lost 3 bases, with 7 bases spanning the gap. Germline CDR1 is SGHRS and CDR2 is YFSETQ. The CDR3 consists of 14 residues. DNA for the CDR3: TGCGCCAGCAGCTTGGGACAGAGCTACAATGAGCAGTTCTTC. Protein sequence: CASSLGQSYNEQFF.

The rearrangement links TRBV7-3 to TRBJ2-5, with D possibly being TRBD1 (5 bases). V lost 2 bases and J lost 4, with 11 bases in between. The CDR3 runs to 14 residues. CDR1 is SGHTA and CDR2 is FQGTGA in the germline V gene. The CDR3 is CASSLGAGRETQYF. As DNA, the CDR3 is TGTGCCAGCAGCTTAGGGGCAGGAAGAGAGACCCAGTACTTC. The variable domain in full, completed from reference TRBV7-3 and TRBJ2-5, reads GAGVSQTPSNKVTEKGKYVELRCDPISGHTALYWYRQSLGQGPEFLIYFQGTGAADDSGLPNDRFFAVRPEGSVSTLKIQRTERGDSAVYLCASSLGAGRETQYFGPGTRLLVL.

Of note for this clone: The junction differs from germline at one of its ends, possibly a read error. This chain links TRBV11-3 with TRBJ2-1, with 11 nucleotides matching TRBD2. The V gene's germline CDR1 is SGHNT and CDR2 YENEEA. This CDR3 comprises 15 residues. CDR3: CASSPRTSGSHEQFF. CDR3 sequence (DNA): TGCGCCAGCAGCCCCCGAACTAGCGGGAGTCATGAGCAGTTCTTC.

The V gene is TRBV11-3, the J gene TRBJ2-5; 10 nucleotides line up with TRBD2. V gave up 5 bases and J gave up 9 bases; unmatched junction bases: 9. Germline CDR1 is SGHNT and CDR2 is YENEEA. CDR3 length: 14 residues. The CDR3 bases are TGTGCCAGCAGCCAGACCGGGACTAGCGCGCCCCAGTACTTC. Protein sequence: CASSQTGTSAPQYF.

This sequence joins TRBV25-1 and TRBJ2-1; 8 positions match TRBD2. CDR1 is MGHDK, CDR2 SYGVNS, per germline. This CDR3 has 15 amino acids. V was clipped by 4 bases and J by 2 bases; unmatched bases: 4. The CDR3 spells CASSGREDPYNEQFF. The DNA of the CDR3 is TGTGCCAGCAGTGGGCGGGAGGACCCCTACAATGAGCAGTTCTTC.